This T cell receptor (beta chain) was sequenced for a study of blood T cell repertoires in COVID-19. The germline V gene encodes CDR1 SQVTM and CDR2 ANQGSEA. Trimming removed 2 bases at V and 2 bases at J, with 9 bases between. The CDR3 sequence is 13 residues long. Each recovered donor of Cohort 3 presented with two negative PCRs, clearance, or symptom resolution. In the source study's methods: Estimated nucleated cell counts came from reference gene primer amplification. Assay: immunoSEQ multiplex PCR; the TCRdb copy retains only in-frame clones and omits some. V, J and clone size are taken as reported in that table, and D and trimming were inferred from the DNA itself. This sample carries 150,000 to 200,000 clones, 86% of them seen once, and the ten largest clones take more than 7.5%.

The sequenced sample consisted of PBMCs or T cells enriched from blood (not recorded which). The sequence derives from a woman between 25 and 40 years old who had recovered from COVID-19. This chain links TRBV29-1 with TRBJ1-2, with a possible D match to TRBD1 (5 bases). Written as DNA, the CDR3 is TGCAGCGTTGAACCGGACACCAACTATGGCTACACCTTC. As protein: CSVEPDTNYGYTF.